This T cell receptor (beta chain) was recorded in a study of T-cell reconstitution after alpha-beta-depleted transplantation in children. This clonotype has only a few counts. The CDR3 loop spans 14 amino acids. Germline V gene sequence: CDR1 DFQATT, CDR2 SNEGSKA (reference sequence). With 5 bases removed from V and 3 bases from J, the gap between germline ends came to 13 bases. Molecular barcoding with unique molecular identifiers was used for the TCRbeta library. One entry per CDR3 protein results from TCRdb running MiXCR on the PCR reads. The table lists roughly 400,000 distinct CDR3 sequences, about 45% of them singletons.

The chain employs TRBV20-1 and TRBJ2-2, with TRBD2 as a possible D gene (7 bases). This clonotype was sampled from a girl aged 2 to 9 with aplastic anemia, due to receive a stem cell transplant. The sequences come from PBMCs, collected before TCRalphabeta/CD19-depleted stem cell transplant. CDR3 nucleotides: TGCAGTGCTGGGGGGGCGGGACACACCGGGGAGCTGTTTTTT. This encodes CSAGGAGHTGELFF.